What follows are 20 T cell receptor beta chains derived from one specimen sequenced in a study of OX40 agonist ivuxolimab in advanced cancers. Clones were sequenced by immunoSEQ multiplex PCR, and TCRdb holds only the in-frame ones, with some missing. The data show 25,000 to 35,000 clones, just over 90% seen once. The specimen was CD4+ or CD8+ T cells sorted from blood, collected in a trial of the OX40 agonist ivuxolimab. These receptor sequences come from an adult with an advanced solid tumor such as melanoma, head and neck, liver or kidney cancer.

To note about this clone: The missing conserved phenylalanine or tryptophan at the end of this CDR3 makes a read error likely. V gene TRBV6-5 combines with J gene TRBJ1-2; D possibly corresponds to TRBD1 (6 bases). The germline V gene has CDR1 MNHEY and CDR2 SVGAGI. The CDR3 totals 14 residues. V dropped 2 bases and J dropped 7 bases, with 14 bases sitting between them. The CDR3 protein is CASSYEGGRGGYTL. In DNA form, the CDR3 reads TGTGCCAGCAGTTACGAGGGGGGGCGCGGTGGCTACACCCTC.

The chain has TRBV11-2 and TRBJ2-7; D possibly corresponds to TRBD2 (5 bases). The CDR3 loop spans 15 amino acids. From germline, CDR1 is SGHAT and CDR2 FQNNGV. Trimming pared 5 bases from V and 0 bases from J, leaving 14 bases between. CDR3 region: CASSRGGGISYEQYF. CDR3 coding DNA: TGTGCCAGCAGCCGGGGTGGAGGAATCTCCTACGAGCAGTACTTC.

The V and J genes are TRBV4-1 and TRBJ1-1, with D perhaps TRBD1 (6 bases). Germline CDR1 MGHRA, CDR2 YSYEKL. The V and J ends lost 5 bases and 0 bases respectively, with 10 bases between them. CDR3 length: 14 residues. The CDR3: CASSIRGLNTEAFF. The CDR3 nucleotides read TGCGCCAGCAGCATCAGGGGCCTGAACACTGAAGCTTTCTTT.

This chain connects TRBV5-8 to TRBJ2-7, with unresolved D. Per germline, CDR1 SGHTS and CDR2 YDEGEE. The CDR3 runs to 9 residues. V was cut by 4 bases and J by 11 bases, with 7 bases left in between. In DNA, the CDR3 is TGTGCCAGCAGCCCTCCAGAGTACTTC. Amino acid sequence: CASSPPEYF.

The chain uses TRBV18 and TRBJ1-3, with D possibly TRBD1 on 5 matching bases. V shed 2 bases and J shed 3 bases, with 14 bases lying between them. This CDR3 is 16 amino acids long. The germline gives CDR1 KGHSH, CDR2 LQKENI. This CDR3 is CASSPWDEGGGNTIYF. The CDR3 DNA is TGTGCCAGCTCACCATGGGACGAAGGAGGTGGAAACACCATATATTTT.

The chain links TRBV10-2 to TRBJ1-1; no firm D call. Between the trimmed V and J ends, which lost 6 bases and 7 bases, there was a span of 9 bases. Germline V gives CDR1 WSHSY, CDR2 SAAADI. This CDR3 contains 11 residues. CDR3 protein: CASRTLVEAFF. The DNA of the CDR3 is TGCGCCAGCAGGACACTCGTTGAAGCTTTCTTT.

CDR3 residues: CSPSVVPQDTQYF. CDR3 nucleotide sequence: TGCAGCCCGTCCGTGGTACCGCAAGATACGCAGTATTTT. The chain joins TRBV29-1 to TRBJ2-3; D is undetermined. The CDR3 has 13 amino acids. CDR1 and CDR2 from the germline V gene are SQVTM and ANQGSEA. Trimming took 8 bases from V and 5 from J, leaving 17 bases between them.

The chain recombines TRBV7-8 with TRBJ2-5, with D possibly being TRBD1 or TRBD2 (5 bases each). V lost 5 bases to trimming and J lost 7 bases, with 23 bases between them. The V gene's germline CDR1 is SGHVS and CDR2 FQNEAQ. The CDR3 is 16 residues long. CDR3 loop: CASSQYPGTPGGTQYF. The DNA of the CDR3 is TGTGCCAGCAGCCAATACCCCGGGACCCCCGGCGGGACCCAGTACTTC.

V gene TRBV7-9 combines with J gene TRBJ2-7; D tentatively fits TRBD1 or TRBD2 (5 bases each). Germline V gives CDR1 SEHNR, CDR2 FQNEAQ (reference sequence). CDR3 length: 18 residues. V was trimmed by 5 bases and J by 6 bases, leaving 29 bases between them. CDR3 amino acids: CASSPPVLRGPGSPEQYF. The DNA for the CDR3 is TGTGCCAGCAGCCCTCCCGTCCTTCGGGGCCCAGGGTCTCCCGAGCAGTACTTC.

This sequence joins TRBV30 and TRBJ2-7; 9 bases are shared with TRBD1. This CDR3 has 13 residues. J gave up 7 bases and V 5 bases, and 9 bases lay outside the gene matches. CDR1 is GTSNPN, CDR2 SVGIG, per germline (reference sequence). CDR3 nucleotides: TGTGCCTGGTCTTGGACAGGGGCAGGGGAGCAGTACTTC. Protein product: CAWSWTGAGEQYF.

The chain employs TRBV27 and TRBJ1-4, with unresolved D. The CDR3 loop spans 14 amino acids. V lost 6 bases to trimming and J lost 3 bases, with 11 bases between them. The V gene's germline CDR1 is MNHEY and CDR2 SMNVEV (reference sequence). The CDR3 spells CASRIIGSNEKLFF. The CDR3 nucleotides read TGTGCCAGCAGGATTATTGGTTCTAATGAAAAACTGTTTTTT.

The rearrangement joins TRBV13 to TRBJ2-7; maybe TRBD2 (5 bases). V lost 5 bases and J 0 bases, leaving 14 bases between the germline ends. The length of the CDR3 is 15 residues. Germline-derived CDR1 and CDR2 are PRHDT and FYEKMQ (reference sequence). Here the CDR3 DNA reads TGTGCCAGCAGCCTCCGAGGACTTAGCTCCTACGAGCAGTACTTC. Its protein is CASSLRGLSSYEQYF.

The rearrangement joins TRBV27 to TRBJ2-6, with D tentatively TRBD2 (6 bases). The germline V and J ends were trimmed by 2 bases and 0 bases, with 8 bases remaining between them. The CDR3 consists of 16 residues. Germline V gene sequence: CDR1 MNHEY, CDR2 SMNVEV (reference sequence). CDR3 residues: CASSLGGISGANVLTF. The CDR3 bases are TGTGCCAGCAGTTTAGGGGGGATCTCTGGGGCCAACGTCCTGACTTTC.

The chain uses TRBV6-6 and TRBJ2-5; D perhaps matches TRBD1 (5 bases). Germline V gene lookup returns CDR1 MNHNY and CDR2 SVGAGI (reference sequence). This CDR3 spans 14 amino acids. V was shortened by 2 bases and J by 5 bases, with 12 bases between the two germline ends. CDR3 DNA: TGTGCCAGCAGTTACGAGCAGGGCCCGGAGACCCAGTACTTC. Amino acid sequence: CASSYEQGPETQYF.

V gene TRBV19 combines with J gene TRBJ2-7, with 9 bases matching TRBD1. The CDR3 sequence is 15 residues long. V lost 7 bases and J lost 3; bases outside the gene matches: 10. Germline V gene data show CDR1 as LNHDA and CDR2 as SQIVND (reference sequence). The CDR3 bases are TGTGCCAGTAAGTTCGGACAGGGGTCTTTCTACGAGCAGTACTTC. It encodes CASKFGQGSFYEQYF. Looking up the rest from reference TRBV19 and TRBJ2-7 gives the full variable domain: DGGITQSPKYLFRKEGQNVTLSCEQNLNHDAMYWYRQDPGQGLRLIYYSQIVNDFQKGDIAEGYSVSREKKESFPLTVTSAQKNPTAFYLCASKFGQGSFYEQYFGPGTRLTVT.

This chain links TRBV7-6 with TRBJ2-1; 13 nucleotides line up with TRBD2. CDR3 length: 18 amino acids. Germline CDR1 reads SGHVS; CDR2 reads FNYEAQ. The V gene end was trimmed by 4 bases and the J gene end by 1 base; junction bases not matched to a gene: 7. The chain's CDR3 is CASSSGLAGSESYNEQFF. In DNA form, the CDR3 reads TGTGCCAGCAGCTCGGGACTAGCGGGATCCGAATCCTACAATGAGCAGTTCTTC.

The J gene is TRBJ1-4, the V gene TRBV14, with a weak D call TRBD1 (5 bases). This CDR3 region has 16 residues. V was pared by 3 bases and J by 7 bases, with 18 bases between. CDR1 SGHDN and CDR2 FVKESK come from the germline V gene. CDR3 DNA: TGTGCCAGCAGCCATGCCGGGCAGGGCCAAGGTGAAAAACTGTTTTTT. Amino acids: CASSHAGQGQGEKLFF.

The CDR3 DNA reads TGTGCCAGCAACTCAGGGGTGCCCAAAAACATTCAGTACTTC. Protein product: CASNSGVPKNIQYF. V and J are TRBV21-1 and TRBJ2-4; TRBD1 is the table's D call and was not checked against the DNA. TRBV21-1 constitutes a pseudogene. The CDR3 runs to 14 residues.

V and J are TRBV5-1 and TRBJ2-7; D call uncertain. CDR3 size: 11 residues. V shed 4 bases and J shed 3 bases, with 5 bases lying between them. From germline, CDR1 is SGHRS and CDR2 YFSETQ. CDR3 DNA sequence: TGCGCCAGCAGCGGAAGCTACGAGCAGTACTTC. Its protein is CASSGSYEQYF.

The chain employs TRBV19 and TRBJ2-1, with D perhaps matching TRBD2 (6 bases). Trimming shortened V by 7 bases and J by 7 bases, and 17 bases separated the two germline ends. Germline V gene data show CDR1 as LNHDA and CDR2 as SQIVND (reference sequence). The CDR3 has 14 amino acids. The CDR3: CASNWGRSGNEQFF. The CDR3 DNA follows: TGTGCCAGTAATTGGGGAAGGAGCGGGAATGAGCAGTTCTTC.